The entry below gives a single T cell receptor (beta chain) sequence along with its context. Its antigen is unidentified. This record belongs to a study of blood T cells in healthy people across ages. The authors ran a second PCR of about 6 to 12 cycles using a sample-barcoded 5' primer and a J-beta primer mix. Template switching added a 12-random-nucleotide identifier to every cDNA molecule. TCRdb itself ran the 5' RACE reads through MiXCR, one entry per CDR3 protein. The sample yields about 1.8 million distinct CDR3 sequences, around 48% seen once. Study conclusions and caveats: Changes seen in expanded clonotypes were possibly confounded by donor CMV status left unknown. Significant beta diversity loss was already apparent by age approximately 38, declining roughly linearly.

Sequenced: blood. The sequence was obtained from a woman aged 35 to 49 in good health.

CDR3 bases: TGTGCCAGCACCCGAGCGACCCAAGAGACCCAGTACTTC. Its translation is CASTRATQETQYF. The chain has TRBV3-1 and TRBJ2-5; no clear D gene. With 7 bases removed from V and 1 base from J, the gap between germline ends came to 10 bases. The CDR3 runs to 13 residues. Germline V CDR1 and CDR2: LGHDT, YNNKEL (reference sequence).